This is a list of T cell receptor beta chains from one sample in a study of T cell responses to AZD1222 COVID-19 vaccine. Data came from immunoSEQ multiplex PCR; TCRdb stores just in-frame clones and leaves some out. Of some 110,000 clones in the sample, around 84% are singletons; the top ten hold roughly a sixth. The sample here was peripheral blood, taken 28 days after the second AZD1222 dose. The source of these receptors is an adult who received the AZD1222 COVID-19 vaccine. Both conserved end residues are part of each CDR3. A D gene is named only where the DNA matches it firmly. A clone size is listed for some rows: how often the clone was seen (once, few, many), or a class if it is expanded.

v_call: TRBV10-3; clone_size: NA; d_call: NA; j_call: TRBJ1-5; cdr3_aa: CAISDNSNQPQHF; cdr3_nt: TGTGCCATCAGTGATAATAGCAATCAGCCCCAGCATTTT
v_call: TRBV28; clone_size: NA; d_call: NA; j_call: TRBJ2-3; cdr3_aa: CASSPLDTQYF; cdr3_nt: TGTGCCAGCAGTCCACTCGATACGCAGTATTTT
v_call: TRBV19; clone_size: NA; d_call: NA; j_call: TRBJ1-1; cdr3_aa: CASSIPVRLGMNTEAFF; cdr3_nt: TGTGCCAGTAGTATACCGGTTCGATTGGGGATGAACACTGAAGCTTTCTTT
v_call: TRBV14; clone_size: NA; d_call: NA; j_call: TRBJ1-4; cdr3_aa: CASSQVSNEKLFF; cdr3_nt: TGTGCCAGCAGCCAAGTTAGTAATGAAAAACTGTTTTTT
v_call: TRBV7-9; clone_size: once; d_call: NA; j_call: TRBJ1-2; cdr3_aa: CASSLDRSPVSYGYTF; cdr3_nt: TGTGCCAGCAGCTTAGATCGGTCTCCGGTCTCCTATGGCTACACCTTC
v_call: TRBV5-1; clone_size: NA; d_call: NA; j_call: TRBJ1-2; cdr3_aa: CASSLAEDNRRGYTF; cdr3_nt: TGCGCCAGCAGCTTGGCGGAGGACAACCGGAGGGGCTACACCTTC
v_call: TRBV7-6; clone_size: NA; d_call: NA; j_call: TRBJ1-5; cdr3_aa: CASSFHGQPQHF; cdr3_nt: TGTGCCAGCAGCTTCCACGGTCAGCCCCAGCATTTT
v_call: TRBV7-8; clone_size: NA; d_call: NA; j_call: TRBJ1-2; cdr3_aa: CASSSIVGQSNYGYTF; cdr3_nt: TGTGCCAGCAGCTCAATTGTAGGACAGAGTAACTATGGCTACACCTTC
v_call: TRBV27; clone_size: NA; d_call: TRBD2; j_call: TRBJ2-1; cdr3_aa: CASSSSLVIAGGPGILDEQFF; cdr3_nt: TGTGCCAGCAGTTCCTCCCTGGTGATAGCGGGAGGGCCCGGGATATTGGATGAGCAGTTCTTC
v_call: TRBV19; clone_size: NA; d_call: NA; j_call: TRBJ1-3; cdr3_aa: CASSLDSSGNTIYF; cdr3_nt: TGTGCCAGTAGTCTAGACAGCTCTGGAAACACCATATATTTT
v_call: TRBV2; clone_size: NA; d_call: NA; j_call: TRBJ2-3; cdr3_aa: CASVIPGSADTQYF; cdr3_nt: TGTGCCAGCGTGATCCCCGGGAGCGCAGATACGCAGTATTTT
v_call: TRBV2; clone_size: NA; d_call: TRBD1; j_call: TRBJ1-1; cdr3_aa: CASSGQGLNTEAFF; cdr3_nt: TGTGCCAGCAGTGGACAGGGGTTGAACACTGAAGCTTTCTTT
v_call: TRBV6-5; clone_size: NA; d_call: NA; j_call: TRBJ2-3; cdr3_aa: CASSFWEDPDTQYF; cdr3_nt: TGTGCCAGCAGTTTTTGGGAAGACCCAGATACGCAGTATTTT
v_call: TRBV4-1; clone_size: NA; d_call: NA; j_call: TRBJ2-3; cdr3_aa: CASSQDRSSATDTQYF; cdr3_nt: TGCGCCAGCAGCCAAGATCGGTCTAGCGCCACAGATACGCAGTATTTT
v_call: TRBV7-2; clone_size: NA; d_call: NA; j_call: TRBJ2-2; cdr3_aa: CASSRMGANTGELFF; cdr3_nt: TGTGCCAGCAGCCGTATGGGGGCGAACACCGGGGAGCTGTTTTTT
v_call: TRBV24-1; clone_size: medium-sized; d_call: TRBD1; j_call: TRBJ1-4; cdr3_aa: CATSDSGGEKLFF; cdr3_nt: TGTGCCACCAGTGATTCAGGGGGAGAAAAACTGTTTTTT
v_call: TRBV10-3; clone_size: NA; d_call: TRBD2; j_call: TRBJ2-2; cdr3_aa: CAISTVAGTNTGELFF; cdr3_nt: TGTGCCATCAGTACAGTAGCGGGGACGAACACCGGGGAGCTGTTTTTT
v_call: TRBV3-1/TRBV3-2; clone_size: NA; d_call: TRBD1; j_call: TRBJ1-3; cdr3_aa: CASSQLPGQGATIYF; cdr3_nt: TGTGCCAGCAGCCAGTTACCGGGACAGGGTGCCACCATATATTTT
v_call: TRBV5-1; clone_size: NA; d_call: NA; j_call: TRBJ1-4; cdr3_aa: CASSLAQNEKLFF; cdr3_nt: TGCGCCAGCAGCTTGGCACAGAATGAAAAACTGTTTTTT
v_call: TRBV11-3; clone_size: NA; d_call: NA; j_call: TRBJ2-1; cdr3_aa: CASSPNYLGHLIF; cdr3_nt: TGTGCCAGCAGCCCGAACTATCTAGGGCATCTGATCTTC
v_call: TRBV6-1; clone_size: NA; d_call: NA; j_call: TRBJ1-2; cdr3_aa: CASSEGVYYGYTF; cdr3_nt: TGTGCCAGCAGTGAAGGGGTCTACTATGGCTACACCTTC
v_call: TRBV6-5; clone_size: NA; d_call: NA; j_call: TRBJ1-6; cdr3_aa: CASRGAVVHSPLHF; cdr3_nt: TGTGCCAGCAGGGGAGCGGTAGTGCATTCACCCCTCCACTTT